This TCR beta chain was identified during a study of T cell responses to AZD1222 COVID-19 vaccine. Study-wide results and limits: Clonal diversity may have been underestimated, and the donors were mostly white British, with more females than males. Only a handful of AZD1222 recipients, about six in all, had baseline seropositivity. Unmutated variant regions reportedly attract nearly half of all spike-specific TCRs.

Concerning this clone itself: Antigen: not known.

Only in-frame clones appear in the TCRdb table, and some are missing; sequencing was by immunoSEQ multiplex PCR. Of 90,000 to 150,000 clones listed, 80% to 90% were seen once; the top ten hold roughly 9%. The sequenced sample was peripheral blood, obtained on day 0 of AZD1222 vaccination. This receptor was obtained from an adult in good health.

Here the CDR3 reads CASSLEWTVGQYF. The DNA for the CDR3 is TGTGCCAGCAGCTTAGAATGGACAGTAGGGCAGTACTTC. V gene TRBV11-3 combines with J gene TRBJ2-7; D is possibly TRBD1 (6 bases). Trimming cost V 0 bases and J 9 bases, with 12 bases left between them. Germline CDR1 SGHNT, CDR2 YENEEA. There are 13 residues in the CDR3. Using reference TRBV11-3 and TRBJ2-7 for the parts outside the CDR3, the full variable domain is EAGVVQSPRYKIIEKKQPVAFWCNPISGHNTLYWYLQNLGQGPELLIRYENEEAVDDSQLPKDRFSAERLKGVDSTLKIQPAELGDSAVYLCASSLEWTVGQYFGPGTRLTVT.